A single sample gave rise to the 10 T cell receptor beta chains below, sequenced in a study of blood T cell repertoires in COVID-19. Libraries were prepared by immunoSEQ multiplex PCR; TCRdb keeps only in-frame clonotypes and omits some of them. Here the sample spans 200,000 to 250,000 clones, about 86% being singletons. The specimen sequenced was PBMCs or T cells enriched from blood (not recorded which). These receptors were obtained from a woman aged 45-65 years with acute COVID-19.

The chain recombines TRBV24-1 with TRBJ2-3; 9 nucleotides align to TRBD1. Germline V gene lookup returns CDR1 KGHDR and CDR2 SFDVKD. The CDR3 runs 16 residues. The junction had 3 bases not matched to a gene; V was cut back by 1 base and J by 2 bases. Here the CDR3 DNA reads TGTGCCACCAGTGATTTCGGGACAGGGAACACAGATACGCAGTATTTT. Translated, it gives CATSDFGTGNTDTQYF.

The J gene is TRBJ1-4, the V gene TRBV12-3 or TRBV12-4, with 8 bases identical to TRBD1. The CDR3 sequence is 12 residues long. J gave up 10 bases and V 8 bases, and 6 bases lay outside the gene matches. CDR3 nucleotide sequence: TGTGCCAGCCGGACAGGGACCGCAAAACTGTTTTTT. This sequence encodes CASRTGTAKLFF.

Only a few counts were recorded for this clone. This chain uses TRBV28 with TRBJ2-7; weak D call: TRBD1 (6 bases). Per germline, CDR1 MDHEN and CDR2 SYDVKM. This CDR3 comprises 14 residues. Trimming stripped 6 bases from V and 2 bases from J, with 14 bases between. The CDR3 bases are TGTGCCAGCAGGGGCCAGGGGATGACCTACGAGCAGTACTTC. This encodes CASRGQGMTYEQYF.

The chain employs TRBV9 and TRBJ2-1; the match to TRBD2 covers 8 bases. V dropped 2 bases and J dropped 4; count of bases not matched to a gene: 5. CDR1 is SGDLS and CDR2 is YYNGEE in the germline V gene. The CDR3 spans 15 residues. CDR3 DNA: TGTGCCAGCAGCGTCGGGACTAGGGGGTACAATGAGCAGTTCTTC. Its translation: CASSVGTRGYNEQFF. The full variable domain, rest sourced from reference TRBV9 and TRBJ2-1, is DSGVTQTPKHLITATGQRVTLRCSPRSGDLSVYWYQQSLDQGLQFLIQYYNGEERAKGNILERFSAQQFPDLHSELNLSSLELGDSALYFCASSVGTRGYNEQFFGPGTRLTVL.

The chain has TRBV4-1 and TRBJ2-7; TRBD1 agrees at 8 bases. The junction had 7 bases not matched to a gene; V was cut back by 1 base and J by 5 bases. The CDR3 consists of 15 residues. CDR1 is MGHRA, CDR2 YSYEKL, per germline. CDR3 nucleotide sequence: TGCGCCAGCAGCCAAGGGGGGACAGGTGTCGACGAGCAGTACTTC. Translating it yields CASSQGGTGVDEQYF.

This rearrangement joins TRBV9 to TRBJ1-4; D gene unclear. The germline V and J ends were trimmed by 4 bases and 8 bases, with 18 bases remaining between them. The CDR3 runs to 15 residues. Germline assignment: CDR1 SGDLS and CDR2 YYNGEE. The CDR3, as DNA: TGTGCCAGCAGCCCAGAGGATAGGTACGAGGAAAAACTGTTTTTT. Amino acids: CASSPEDRYEEKLFF.

This clone was counted a single time. The chain links TRBV4-1 to TRBJ2-1, with 8 bases matching TRBD1. Losses at the gene ends were 0 bases for V and 7 bases for J; bases not matched to a gene: 8. There are 16 residues in the CDR3. Germline V gene data show CDR1 as MGHRA and CDR2 as YSYEKL. Here the CDR3 reads CASSQDPDRVLNEQFF. Here the CDR3 DNA reads TGCGCCAGCAGCCAAGATCCGGACAGGGTCTTAAATGAGCAGTTCTTC.

V is TRBV4-1 and J is TRBJ1-5, with D uncertain. Germline V gene data show CDR1 as MGHRA and CDR2 as YSYEKL. Trimming cost V 2 bases and J 6 bases, with 8 bases left between them. The CDR3 covers 13 residues. The CDR3 DNA sequence: TGCGCCAGCAGCCAACTGGTCAGTCAGCCCCAGCATTTT. Its translation is CASSQLVSQPQHF.

The chain carries TRBV14 and TRBJ1-1, with TRBD1 identical over 10 bases. V gave up 4 bases and J gave up 3 bases; unmatched junction bases: 5. The CDR3 runs 15 residues. Germline CDR1 SGHDN, CDR2 FVKESK. This CDR3 is CASSPLDRGHTEAFF. CDR3 nucleotides: TGTGCCAGCAGCCCGCTCGACAGGGGGCACACTGAAGCTTTCTTT.

The chain couples TRBV29-1 to TRBJ1-4; no firm D call. Trimming took 4 bases from V and 5 from J, leaving 11 bases between them. The length of the CDR3 is 13 residues. Looked up from germline, CDR1 is SQVTM and CDR2 is ANQGSEA. CDR3 sequence: CSVGQNENEKLFF. CDR3 nucleotide sequence: TGCAGCGTTGGCCAGAATGAAAATGAAAAACTGTTTTTT.